This T cell receptor beta chain emerged from a study of sequential checkpoint blockade in melanoma. Losses at the gene ends were 11 bases for V and 2 bases for J; bases not matched to a gene: 4. CDR1 and CDR2 (germline): MNHGY, SAAAGT. This CDR3 spans 14 amino acids. Sequencing was performed with immunoSEQ multiplex PCR; in TCRdb, only in-frame clones are kept and a portion is missing. The data show around 6,000 clones, more than 20% seen once. Described treatment: randomized to nivolumab then ipilimumab (arm A) or the reverse (arm B). The starting material was tumor tissue (inferred from file names), obtained from a patient given nivolumab and ipilimumab in sequence. The J gene is TRBJ2-2, the V gene TRBV6-8; TRBD2 matches 11 bases. This sequence originates from a human donor with melanoma. The CDR3 region is CASGLAANTGELFF. In DNA form, the CDR3 reads TGTGCCTCGGGACTAGCGGCCAACACCGGGGAGCTGTTTTTT.